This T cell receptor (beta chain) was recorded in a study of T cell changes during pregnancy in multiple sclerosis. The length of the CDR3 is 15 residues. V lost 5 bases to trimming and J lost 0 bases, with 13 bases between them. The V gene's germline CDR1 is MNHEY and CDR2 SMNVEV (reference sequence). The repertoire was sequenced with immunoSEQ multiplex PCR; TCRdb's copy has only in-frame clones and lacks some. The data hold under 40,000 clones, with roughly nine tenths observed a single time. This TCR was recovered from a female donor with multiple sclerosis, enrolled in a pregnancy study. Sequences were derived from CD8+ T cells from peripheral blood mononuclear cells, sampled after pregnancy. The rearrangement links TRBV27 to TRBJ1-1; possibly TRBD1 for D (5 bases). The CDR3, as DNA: TGTGCCAGCAGTACCTACAGGAACATGAACACTGAAGCTTTCTTT. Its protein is CASSTYRNMNTEAFF.